These 5 T cell receptor beta chains share one sample of origin, sequenced in a study of blood T cell repertoires in COVID-19. Clones were read by immunoSEQ multiplex PCR, and TCRdb kept only the in-frame ones, dropping some. The repertoire holds about 180,000 clones, with roughly nine tenths as singletons. Source material: PBMCs or T cells enriched from blood (not recorded which). The source of these receptors is a woman aged 45 to 65 who had recovered from COVID-19.

The J gene is TRBJ1-6, the V gene TRBV19; D is uncertain. The length of the CDR3 is 13 residues. The V end lost 4 bases, the J end lost 10 bases, and 11 bases lay between the germline ends. Germline loops: CDR1 LNHDA, CDR2 SQIVND (reference sequence). In nucleotides, the CDR3 is TGTGCCAGTAGTAACGGGTTGAGGTCACCCCTCCACTTT. Amino acids: CASSNGLRSPLHF.

The CDR3 protein is CASSGGLVPSYEQYF. The CDR3 DNA follows: TGTGCCAGTAGTGGAGGACTAGTACCCTCCTACGAGCAGTACTTC. This chain uses TRBV19 with TRBJ2-7, with 7 bases matching TRBD2. The CDR3 loop spans 15 amino acids. The germline V gene has CDR1 LNHDA and CDR2 SQIVND (reference sequence). The J segment lost 0 bases and the V segment lost 5 bases, leaving 7 bases of the junction unmatched.

This clone appeared a single time. The rearrangement joins TRBV18 to TRBJ1-3; perhaps TRBD1 as D (6 bases). The germline gives CDR1 KGHSH, CDR2 LQKENI. The CDR3 has 16 amino acids. Trimming pared 3 bases from V and 0 bases from J, leaving 12 bases between. This CDR3 reads CASSPSTGNSGNTIYF. CDR3 nucleotide sequence: TGTGCCAGCTCACCCTCGACAGGCAACTCTGGAAACACCATATATTTT.

This clone was seen once. Here the CDR3 DNA reads TGTGCCAGCAGCTTAGCTGGAGCGACCTACGAGCAGTACTTC. This encodes CASSLAGATYEQYF. J is TRBJ2-7 and V is TRBV7-9; D gene unclear. V dropped 0 bases and J dropped 2 bases, with 8 bases sitting between them. The CDR3 runs 14 residues. In germline, CDR1 is SEHNR, CDR2 FQNEAQ (reference sequence).

The gene calls are TRBV5-1 and TRBJ1-3; D gene unclear. The CDR3 loop spans 14 amino acids. Trimming removed 3 bases at V and 0 bases at J, with 7 bases between. Germline CDR1 and CDR2: SGHRS and YFSETQ. The CDR3 nucleotides read TGCGCCAGCAGCTCGGCAGGCTCTGGAAACACCATATATTTT. Translation gives CASSSAGSGNTIYF.